Following are 6 T cell receptor beta chains from one sample sequenced in a study of persistence of HIV-infected CD4 T cells. Their recognized antigens are unknown. The libraries were made with immunoSEQ version 4 in survey mode. Method: immunoSEQ multiplex PCR; TCRdb's copy keeps in-frame clones and lacks some. In the table there are tens of thousands of clones, around 80% of which are singletons. The stimulus was lysate of CMV-infected fibroblasts, around 9.3 ug/mL. Sorted nonresponding memory CD4+ T cells were CD40L-negative, CD69-negative, CD45RO-high. The sequencing here drew on CD4+ T cells sorted from PBMCs after roughly 20-hour stimulation, taken from a patient who received antiretroviral therapy. The receptor set was obtained from an adult man with HIV who was CMV-seropositive.

This clone appeared once. J is TRBJ2-2 and V is TRBV3-1 (or the pseudogene TRBV3-2), with 7 bases that match TRBD1. Looked up from germline, CDR1 is LGHDT and CDR2 is YNNKEL (reference sequence). V shed 5 bases and J 7 bases; nucleotides not matched to a gene: 10. The CDR3 is 15 residues long. The CDR3 spells CASSSGTVSGGELFF. The CDR3, as DNA: TGTGCCAGCAGCTCCGGGACAGTATCAGGCGGGGAGCTGTTTTTT.

This chain links TRBV2 with TRBJ1-5; D call uncertain. Germline CDR1 SNHLY, CDR2 FYNNEI. The CDR3 contains 14 residues. Trimming pared 7 bases from V and 0 bases from J, leaving 10 bases between. CDR3 nucleotide sequence: TGTGCCAGCACCAGACTCAATAGCAATCAGCCCCAGCATTTT. Its protein product is CASTRLNSNQPQHF.

This clone was observed once. The V call is TRBV6-5, the J call TRBJ2-7; 7 bases map to TRBD1. The CDR3 has 14 residues. V was clipped by 4 bases and J by 4 bases; unmatched bases: 7. Germline values: CDR1 MNHEY, CDR2 SVGAGI. DNA for the CDR3: TGTGCCAGCAGTTTCAGACAGGGTCGGTACGAGCAGTACTTC. Translated: CASSFRQGRYEQYF.

This rearrangement joins TRBV19 to TRBJ2-3; D is unclear. Germline values: CDR1 LNHDA, CDR2 SQIVND (reference sequence). Trimming removed 4 bases from V and 2 bases from J, with 13 bases in between. This CDR3 comprises 15 residues. The CDR3 sequence is CASSKPGRPTDTQYF. In DNA, the CDR3 is TGTGCCAGTAGTAAGCCCGGACGGCCCACAGATACGCAGTATTTT.

This clone was seen only a few times. The J gene is TRBJ2-4, the V gene TRBV6-1, with D maybe TRBD1 (8 bases). Germline CDR1 MNHNS, CDR2 SASEGT. The CDR3 sequence is 17 residues long. Trimming stripped 3 bases from V and 3 bases from J, with 18 bases between. CDR3 in amino acids: CASSDHRGWGGKNIQYF. CDR3 nucleotides: TGTGCCAGCAGTGATCACAGGGGGTGGGGGGGCAAAAACATTCAGTACTTC.

The chain employs TRBV9 and TRBJ1-6, with TRBD1 identical over 7 bases. The length of the CDR3 is 15 residues. CDR1 and CDR2 from the germline V gene are SGDLS and YYNGEE. The ends lost 0 bases at V and 7 bases at J; junction bases unmatched: 4. Here the CDR3 DNA reads TGTGCCAGCAGCGTAGCTGAGGGGGCGAATTCACCCCTCCACTTT. Translated, it gives CASSVAEGANSPLHF.